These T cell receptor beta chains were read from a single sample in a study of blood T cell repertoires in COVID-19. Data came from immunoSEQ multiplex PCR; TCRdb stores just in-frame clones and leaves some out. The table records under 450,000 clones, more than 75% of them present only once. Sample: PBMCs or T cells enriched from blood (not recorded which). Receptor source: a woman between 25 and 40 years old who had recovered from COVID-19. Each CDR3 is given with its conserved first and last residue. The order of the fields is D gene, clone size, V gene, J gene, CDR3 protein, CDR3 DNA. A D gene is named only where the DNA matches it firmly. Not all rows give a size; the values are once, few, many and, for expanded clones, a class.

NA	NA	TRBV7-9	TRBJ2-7	CASSLKNRASLYEQYF	TGTGCCAGCAGTTTAAAAAACAGGGCATCCCTCTACGAGCAGTACTTC
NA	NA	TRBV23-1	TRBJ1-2	CASSQSAESNYGYTF	TGCGCCAGCAGTCAATCGGCAGAATCTAACTATGGCTACACCTTC
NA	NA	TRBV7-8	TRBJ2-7	CASSPYPGRFSYEQYF	TGTGCCAGCAGCCCGTATCCCGGCAGGTTCTCCTACGAGCAGTACTTC
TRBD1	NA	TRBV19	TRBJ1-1	CASSIFWGQDTEAFF	TGTGCCAGTAGTATATTTTGGGGACAGGACACTGAAGCTTTCTTT
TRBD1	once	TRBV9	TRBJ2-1	CASSAGTAVHNEQFF	TGTGCCAGCAGCGCCGGGACAGCCGTCCACAATGAGCAGTTCTTC
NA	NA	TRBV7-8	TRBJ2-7	CASSSGTQEQYF	TGTGCCAGCAGCTCAGGGACACAGGAGCAGTACTTC
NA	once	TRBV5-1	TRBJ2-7	CASSFVGREQYF	TGCGCCAGCAGCTTTGTGGGGCGCGAGCAGTACTTC
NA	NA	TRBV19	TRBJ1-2	CASSHGTYGYTF	TGTGCCAGTAGCCACGGGACATACGGCTACACCTTC
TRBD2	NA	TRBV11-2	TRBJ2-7	CASSGGLAGAYEQYF	TGTGCCAGCAGCGGTGGACTAGCGGGGGCCTACGAGCAGTACTTC
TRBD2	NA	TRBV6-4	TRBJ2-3	CASSPQREGADTQYF	TGTGCCAGCAGTCCACAGCGGGAGGGCGCAGATACGCAGTATTTT
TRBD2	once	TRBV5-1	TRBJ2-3	CASSFPSGGSYRDTQYF	TGCGCCAGCAGCTTTCCTAGCGGGGGGTCGTATCGAGATACGCAGTATTTT
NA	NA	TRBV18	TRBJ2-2	CASSPNPGELFF	TGTGCCAGCTCACCCAATCCCGGGGAGCTGTTTTTT
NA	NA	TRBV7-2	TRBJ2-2	CASSLGRGAFFFGELFF	TGTGCCAGCAGCTTAGGGCGGGGCGCCTTCTTCTTCGGGGAGCTGTTTTTT
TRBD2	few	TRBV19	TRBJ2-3	CASSSPGTSGNTDTQYF	TGTGCCAGTAGTTCACCCGGGACTAGCGGAAACACAGATACGCAGTATTTT
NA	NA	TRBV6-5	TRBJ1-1	CASSRDTTEAFF	TGTGCCAGCAGTCGGGACACTACTGAAGCTTTCTTT
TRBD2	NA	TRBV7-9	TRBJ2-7	CASSWTSGSYEQYF	TGTGCCAGCAGCTGGACTAGCGGGAGCTACGAGCAGTACTTC
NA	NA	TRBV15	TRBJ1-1	CATSRDLGQRNTEAFF	TGTGCCACCAGCAGAGATCTGGGACAAAGGAACACTGAAGCTTTCTTT
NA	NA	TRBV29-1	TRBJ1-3	CSVVPGGGNTIYF	TGCAGCGTTGTCCCGGGGGGTGGAAACACCATATATTTT
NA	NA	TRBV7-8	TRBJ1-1	CASSSPAGISTEAFF	TGTGCCAGCAGCTCTCCGGCAGGGATTAGTACTGAAGCTTTCTTT
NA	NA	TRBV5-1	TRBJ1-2	CASSVGKEGGYTF	TGCGCCAGCAGCGTCGGGAAGGAGGGTGGCTACACCTTC
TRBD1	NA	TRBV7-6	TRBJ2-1	CASSLDDRGRQFF	TGTGCCAGCAGCTTAGACGACAGGGGCAGGCAGTTCTTC
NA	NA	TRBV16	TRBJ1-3	CASSQSAGDTIYF	TGTGCCAGCAGCCAATCGGCAGGGGACACCATATATTTT